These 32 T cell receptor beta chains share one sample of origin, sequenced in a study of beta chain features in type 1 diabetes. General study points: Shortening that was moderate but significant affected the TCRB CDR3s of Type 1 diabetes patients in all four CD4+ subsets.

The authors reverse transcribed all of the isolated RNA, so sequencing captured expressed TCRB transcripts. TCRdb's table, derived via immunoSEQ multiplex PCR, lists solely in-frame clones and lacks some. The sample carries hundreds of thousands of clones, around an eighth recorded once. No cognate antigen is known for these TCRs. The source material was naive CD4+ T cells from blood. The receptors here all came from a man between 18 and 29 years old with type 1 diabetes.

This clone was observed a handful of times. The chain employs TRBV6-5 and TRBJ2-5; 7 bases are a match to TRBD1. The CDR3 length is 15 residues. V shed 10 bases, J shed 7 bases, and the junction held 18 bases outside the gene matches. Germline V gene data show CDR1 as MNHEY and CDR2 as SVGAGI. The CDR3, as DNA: TGTGCCACCACCCCCCGGGACAGAAGTCGTTGGACCCAGTACTTC. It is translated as CATTPRDRSRWTQYF.

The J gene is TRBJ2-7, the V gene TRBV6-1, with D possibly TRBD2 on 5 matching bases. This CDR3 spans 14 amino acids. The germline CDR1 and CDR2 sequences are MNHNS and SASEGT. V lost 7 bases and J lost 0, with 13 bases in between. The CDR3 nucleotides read TGTGCCAGCATGCCCCCGGGGAGCTCCTACGAGCAGTACTTC. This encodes CASMPPGSSYEQYF.

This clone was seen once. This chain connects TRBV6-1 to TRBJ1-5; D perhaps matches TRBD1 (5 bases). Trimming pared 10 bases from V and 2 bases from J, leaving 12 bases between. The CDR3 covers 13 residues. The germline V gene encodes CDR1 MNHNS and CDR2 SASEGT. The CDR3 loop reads CAIVGGGNQPQHF. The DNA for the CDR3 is TGTGCCATTGTTGGGGGTGGCAATCAGCCCCAGCATTTT.

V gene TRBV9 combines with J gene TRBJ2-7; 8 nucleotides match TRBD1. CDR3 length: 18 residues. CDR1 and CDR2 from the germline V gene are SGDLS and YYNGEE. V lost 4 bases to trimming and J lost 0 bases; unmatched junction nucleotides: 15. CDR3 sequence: CASSPREGRGPPSYEQYF. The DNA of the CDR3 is TGTGCCAGCAGCCCCCGAGAAGGCAGGGGGCCCCCCTCCTACGAGCAGTACTTC.

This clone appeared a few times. As DNA, the CDR3 is TGTGCCAGCAGCTTGGACTACGAAGAGACCCAGTACTTC. Translation: CASSLDYEETQYF. This chain joins TRBV5-4 and TRBJ2-5; D ambiguous. V was cut by 0 bases and J by 3 bases, with 6 bases left in between. Germline assignment: CDR1 SGHNT and CDR2 YYREEE (reference sequence). There are 13 residues in the CDR3.

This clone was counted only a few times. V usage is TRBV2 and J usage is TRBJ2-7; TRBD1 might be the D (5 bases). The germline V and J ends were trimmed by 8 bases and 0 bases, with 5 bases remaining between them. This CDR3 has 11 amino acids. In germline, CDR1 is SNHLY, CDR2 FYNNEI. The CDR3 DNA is TGTGCCAGCCAGGGCTCCTACGAGCAGTACTTC. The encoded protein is CASQGSYEQYF.

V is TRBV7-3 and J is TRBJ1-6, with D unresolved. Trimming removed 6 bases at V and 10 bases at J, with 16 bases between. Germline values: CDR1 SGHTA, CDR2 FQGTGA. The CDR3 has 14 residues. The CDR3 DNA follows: TGTGCCAGCAGTTTCGGCCATTTAAGCTCACCCCTCCACTTT. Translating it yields CASSFGHLSSPLHF.

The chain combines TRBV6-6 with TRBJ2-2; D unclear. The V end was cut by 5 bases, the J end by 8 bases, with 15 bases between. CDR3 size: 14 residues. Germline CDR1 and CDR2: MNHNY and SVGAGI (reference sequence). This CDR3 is CASSASPELGELFF. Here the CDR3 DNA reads TGTGCCAGCAGTGCTTCCCCAGAGCTAGGGGAGCTGTTTTTT.

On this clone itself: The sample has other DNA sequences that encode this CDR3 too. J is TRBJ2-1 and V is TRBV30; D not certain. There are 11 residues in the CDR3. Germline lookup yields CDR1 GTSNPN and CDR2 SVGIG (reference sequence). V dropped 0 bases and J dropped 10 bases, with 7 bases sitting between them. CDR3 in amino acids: CAWSVAGEQFF. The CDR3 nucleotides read TGTGCCTGGAGTGTAGCCGGAGAGCAGTTCTTC.

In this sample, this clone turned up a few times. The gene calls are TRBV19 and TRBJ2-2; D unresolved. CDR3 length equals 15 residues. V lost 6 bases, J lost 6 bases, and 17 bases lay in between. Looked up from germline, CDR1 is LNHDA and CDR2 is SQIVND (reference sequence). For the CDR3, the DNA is TGTGCCAGTAGCTCCCGAGTCGAACTCGCCGGGGAGCTGTTTTTT. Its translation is CASSSRVELAGELFF.

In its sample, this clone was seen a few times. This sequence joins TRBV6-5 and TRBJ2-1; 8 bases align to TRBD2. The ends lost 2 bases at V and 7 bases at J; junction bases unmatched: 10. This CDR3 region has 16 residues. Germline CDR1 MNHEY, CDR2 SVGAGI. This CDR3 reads CASSYLWREVGNEQFF. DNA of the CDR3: TGTGCCAGCAGTTACCTATGGCGGGAGGTTGGAAATGAGCAGTTCTTC.

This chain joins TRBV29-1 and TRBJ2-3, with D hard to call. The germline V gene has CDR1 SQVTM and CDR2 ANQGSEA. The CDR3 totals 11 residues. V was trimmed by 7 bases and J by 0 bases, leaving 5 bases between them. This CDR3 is CSARSTDTQYF. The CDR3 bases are TGCAGCGCCCGGAGCACAGATACGCAGTATTTT.

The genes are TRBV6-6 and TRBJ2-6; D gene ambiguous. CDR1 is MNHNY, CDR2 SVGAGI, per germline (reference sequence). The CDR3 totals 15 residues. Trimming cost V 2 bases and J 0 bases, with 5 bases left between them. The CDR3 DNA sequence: TGTGCCAGCAGTTACGACCTCTCTGGGGCCAACGTCCTGACTTTC. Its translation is CASSYDLSGANVLTF.

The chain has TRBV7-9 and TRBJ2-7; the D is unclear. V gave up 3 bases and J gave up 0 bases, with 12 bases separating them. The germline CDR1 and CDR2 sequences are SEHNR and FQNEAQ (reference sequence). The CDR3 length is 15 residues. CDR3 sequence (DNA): TGTGCCAGCAGCTTCGCAGGCACTATCTCCTACGAGCAGTACTTC. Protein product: CASSFAGTISYEQYF.

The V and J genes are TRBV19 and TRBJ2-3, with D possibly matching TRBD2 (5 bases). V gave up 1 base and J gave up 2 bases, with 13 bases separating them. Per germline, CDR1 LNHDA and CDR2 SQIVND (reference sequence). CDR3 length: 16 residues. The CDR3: CASSIGRTASTDTQYF. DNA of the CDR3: TGTGCCAGTAGTATAGGCAGGACTGCCTCCACAGATACGCAGTATTTT.

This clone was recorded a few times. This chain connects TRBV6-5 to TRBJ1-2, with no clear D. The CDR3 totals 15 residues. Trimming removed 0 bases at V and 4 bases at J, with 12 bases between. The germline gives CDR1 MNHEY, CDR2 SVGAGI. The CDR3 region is CASSYSRQDFYGYTF. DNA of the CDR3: TGTGCCAGCAGTTACTCGAGGCAGGACTTCTATGGCTACACCTTC.

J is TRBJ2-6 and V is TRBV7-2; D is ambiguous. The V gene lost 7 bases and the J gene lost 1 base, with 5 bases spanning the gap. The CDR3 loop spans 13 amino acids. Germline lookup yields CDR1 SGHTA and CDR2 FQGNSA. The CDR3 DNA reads TGTGCCAGCACTCAATCTGGGGCCAACGTCCTGACTTTC. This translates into CASTQSGANVLTF.

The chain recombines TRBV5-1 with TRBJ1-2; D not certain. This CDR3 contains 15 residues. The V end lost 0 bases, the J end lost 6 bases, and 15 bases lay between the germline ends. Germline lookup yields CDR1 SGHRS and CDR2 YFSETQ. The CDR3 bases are TGCGCCAGCAGCTTGGCCCAAGGGATTCAGGATGGCTACACCTTC. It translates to CASSLAQGIQDGYTF.

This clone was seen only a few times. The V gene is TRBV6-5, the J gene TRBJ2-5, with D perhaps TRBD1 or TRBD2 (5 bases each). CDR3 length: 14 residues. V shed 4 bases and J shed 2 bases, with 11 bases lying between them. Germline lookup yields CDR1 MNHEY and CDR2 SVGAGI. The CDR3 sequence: CASSSGTQQETQYF. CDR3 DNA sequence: TGTGCCAGCAGTTCAGGGACCCAGCAAGAGACCCAGTACTTC.

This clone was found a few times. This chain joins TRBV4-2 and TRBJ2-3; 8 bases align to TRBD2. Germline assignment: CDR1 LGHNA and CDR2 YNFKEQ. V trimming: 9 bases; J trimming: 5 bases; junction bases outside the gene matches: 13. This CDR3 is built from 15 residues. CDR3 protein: CASRTSPTGEDTQYF. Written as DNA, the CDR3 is TGTGCCAGTCGGACTAGCCCGACCGGGGAAGATACGCAGTATTTT.

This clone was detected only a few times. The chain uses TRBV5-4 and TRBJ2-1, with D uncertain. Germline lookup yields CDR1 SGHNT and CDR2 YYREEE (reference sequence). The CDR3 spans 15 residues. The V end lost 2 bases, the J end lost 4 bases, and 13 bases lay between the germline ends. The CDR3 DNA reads TGTGCCAGCAGCTTTTACTCGGGCCAATACAATGAGCAGTTCTTC. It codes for CASSFYSGQYNEQFF.

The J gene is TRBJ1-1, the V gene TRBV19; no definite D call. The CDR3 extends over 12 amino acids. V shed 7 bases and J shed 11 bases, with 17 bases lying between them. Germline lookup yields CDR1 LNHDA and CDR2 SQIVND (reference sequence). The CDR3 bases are TGTGCCAGTACCGGAGTGCGGGGAGTTGCTTTCTTT. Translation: CASTGVRGVAFF.

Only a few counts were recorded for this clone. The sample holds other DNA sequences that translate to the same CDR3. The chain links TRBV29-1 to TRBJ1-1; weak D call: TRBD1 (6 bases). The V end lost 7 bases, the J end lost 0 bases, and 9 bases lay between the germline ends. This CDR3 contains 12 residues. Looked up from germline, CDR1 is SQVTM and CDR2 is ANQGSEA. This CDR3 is CSAGQLNTEAFF. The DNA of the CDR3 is TGCAGCGCTGGACAGTTGAACACTGAAGCTTTCTTT.

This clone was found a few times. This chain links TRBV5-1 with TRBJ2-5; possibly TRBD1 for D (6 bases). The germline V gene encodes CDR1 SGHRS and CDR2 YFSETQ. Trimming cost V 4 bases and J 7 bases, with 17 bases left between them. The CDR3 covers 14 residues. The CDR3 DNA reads TGCGCCAGCAGCCCGCATAGGACAGAGTGGACCCAGTACTTC. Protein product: CASSPHRTEWTQYF.

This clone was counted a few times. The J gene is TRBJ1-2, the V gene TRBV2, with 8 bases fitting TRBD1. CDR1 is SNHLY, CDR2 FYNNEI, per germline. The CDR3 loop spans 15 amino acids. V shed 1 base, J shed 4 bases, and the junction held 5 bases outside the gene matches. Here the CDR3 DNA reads TGTGCCAGCAGTGAAGGGGGGACAGGCGGCTATGGCTACACCTTC. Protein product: CASSEGGTGGYGYTF.

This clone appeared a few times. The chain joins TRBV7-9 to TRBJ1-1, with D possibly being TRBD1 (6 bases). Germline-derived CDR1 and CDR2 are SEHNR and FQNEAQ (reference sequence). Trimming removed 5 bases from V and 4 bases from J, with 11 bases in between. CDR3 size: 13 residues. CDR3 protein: CASSPRGATEAFF. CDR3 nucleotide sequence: TGTGCCAGCAGCCCCAGGGGAGCCACTGAAGCTTTCTTT.

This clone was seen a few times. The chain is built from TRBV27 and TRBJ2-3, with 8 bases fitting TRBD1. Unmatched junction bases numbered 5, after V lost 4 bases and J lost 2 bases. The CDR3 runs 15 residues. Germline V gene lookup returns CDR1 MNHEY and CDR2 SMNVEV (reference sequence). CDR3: CASSSLTGATDTQYF. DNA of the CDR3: TGTGCCAGCAGTTCCCTGACAGGGGCCACAGATACGCAGTATTTT.

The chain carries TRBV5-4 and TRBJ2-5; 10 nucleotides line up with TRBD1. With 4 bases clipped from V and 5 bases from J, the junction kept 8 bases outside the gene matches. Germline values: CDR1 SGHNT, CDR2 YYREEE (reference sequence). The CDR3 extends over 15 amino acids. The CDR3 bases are TGTGCCAGCAGCCCCGGACAGGGGGTGTGGGAGACCCAGTACTTC. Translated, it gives CASSPGQGVWETQYF.

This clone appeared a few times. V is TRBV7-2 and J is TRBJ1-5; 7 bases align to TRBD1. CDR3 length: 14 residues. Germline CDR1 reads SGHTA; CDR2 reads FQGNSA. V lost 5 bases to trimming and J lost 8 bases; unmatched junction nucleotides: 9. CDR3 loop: CASSRQGRVEPQHF. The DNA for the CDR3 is TGTGCCAGCAGCCGACAGGGAAGGGTCGAGCCCCAGCATTTT. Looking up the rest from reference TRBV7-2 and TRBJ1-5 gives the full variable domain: GAGVSQSPSNKVTEKGKDVELRCDPISGHTALYWYRQSLGQGLEFLIYFQGNSAPDKSGLPSDRFSAERTGGSVSTLTIQRTQQEDSAVYLCASSRQGRVEPQHFGDGTRLSIL.

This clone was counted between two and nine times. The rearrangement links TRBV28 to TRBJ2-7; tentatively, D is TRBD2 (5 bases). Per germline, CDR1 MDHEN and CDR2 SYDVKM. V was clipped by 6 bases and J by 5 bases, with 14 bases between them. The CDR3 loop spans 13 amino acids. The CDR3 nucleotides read TGTGCCAGCAGCCCACGGCGGGCCCACGAGCAGTACTTC. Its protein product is CASSPRRAHEQYF.

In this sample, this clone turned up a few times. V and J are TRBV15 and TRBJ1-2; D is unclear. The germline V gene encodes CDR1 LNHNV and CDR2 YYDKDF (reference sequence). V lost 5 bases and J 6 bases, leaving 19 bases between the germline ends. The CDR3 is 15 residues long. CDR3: CATSPPNPAWNGYTF. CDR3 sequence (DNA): TGTGCCACCAGCCCCCCTAATCCGGCATGGAATGGCTACACCTTC.

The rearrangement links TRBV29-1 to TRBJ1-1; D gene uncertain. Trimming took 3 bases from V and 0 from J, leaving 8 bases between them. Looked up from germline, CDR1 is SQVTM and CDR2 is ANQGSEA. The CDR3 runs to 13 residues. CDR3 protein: CSVEYSLNTEAFF. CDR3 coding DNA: TGCAGCGTTGAGTACAGCTTGAACACTGAAGCTTTCTTT.